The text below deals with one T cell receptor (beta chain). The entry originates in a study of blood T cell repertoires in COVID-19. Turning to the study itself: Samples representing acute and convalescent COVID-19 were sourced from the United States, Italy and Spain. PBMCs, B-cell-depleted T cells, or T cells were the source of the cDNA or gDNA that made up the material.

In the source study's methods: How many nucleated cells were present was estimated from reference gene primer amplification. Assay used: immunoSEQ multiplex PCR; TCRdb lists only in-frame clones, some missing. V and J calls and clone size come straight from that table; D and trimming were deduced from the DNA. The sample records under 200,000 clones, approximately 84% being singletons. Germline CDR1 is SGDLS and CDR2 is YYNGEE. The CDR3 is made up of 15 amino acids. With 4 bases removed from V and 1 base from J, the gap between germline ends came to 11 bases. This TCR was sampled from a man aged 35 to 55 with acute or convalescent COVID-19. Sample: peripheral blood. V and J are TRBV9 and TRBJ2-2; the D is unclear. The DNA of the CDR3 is TGTGCCAGCAGCCCGACAACAGTGAACACCGGGGAGCTGTTTTTT. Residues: CASSPTTVNTGELFF.